Listed below are T cell receptor beta chains from one sample, sequenced in a study of identical twins. TCRdb re-analysed the 5' RACE reads in MiXCR, keeping a single row per CDR3 protein. This table has 650,000 to 750,000 distinct CDR3 sequences, 20% to 25% appearing once. This sample was also put to use in a study of T cells expressing NK-cell markers.

The sequenced sample consisted of PBMCs. The origin of the receptors is a woman between 18 and 29 years old in good health. The CDR3 runs from the conserved cysteine through the conserved F or W. The D gene is left open where the match is weak. Clone size is not always given. Where it is, it says once, few, many or a class for expanded clones.

size,V,J,D,DNA,CDR3
many,TRBV4-3,TRBJ1-6,-,TGCGCCAGCAGCCAAGATGTGATGGGTTCACCCCTCCACTTT,CASSQDVMGSPLHF
few,TRBV20-1,TRBJ1-5,-,TGCAGTGCTAGACAGGGTAGTCAGCCCCAGCATTTT,CSARQGSQPQHF
-,TRBV7-2,TRBJ2-1,TRBD2,TGTGCCAGCAGCTCCCCGGGACTAGCAAGCGAGCAGTTCTTC,CASSSPGLASEQFF
-,TRBV7-9,TRBJ2-5,TRBD1,TGTGCCAGCAGGGGACAGGGGGCAGAGACCCAGTACTTC,CASRGQGAETQYF
few,TRBV21-1,TRBJ2-5,-,TGTGCCAGCAGCAAAGTTCGCGGGGTCGAAGAGACCCAGTACTTC,CASSKVRGVEETQYF
-,TRBV21-1,TRBJ2-2,-,TGTGCCAGCAGCCACGAGGGGACGGACACCGGGGAGCTGTTTTTT,CASSHEGTDTGELFF
many,TRBV12-3/TRBV12-4,TRBJ1-6,-,TGTGCCAGCAGTCCCGGTGGAGCTTGGAATTCACCCCTCCACTTT,CASSPGGAWNSPLHF
-,TRBV30,TRBJ2-1,-,TGTGCCTGGTCCGTAGCGACCTCCTACAATGAGCAGTTCTTC,CAWSVATSYNEQFF
once,TRBV4-3,TRBJ2-3,-,TGCGCCAGCAGCCCCCGGGACTTAAGGGTGACAGATACGCAGTATTTT,CASSPRDLRVTDTQYF
-,TRBV20-1,TRBJ2-3,TRBD2,TGCAGTGCTAGATCTGGGACTAGCGGAGCCTCCACAGATACGCAGTATTTT,CSARSGTSGASTDTQYF
few,TRBV20-1,TRBJ1-1,-,TGCAGTGCTAGCATTGGGACAATGAACACTGAAGCTTTCTTT,CSASIGTMNTEAFF
many,TRBV12-3/TRBV12-4,TRBJ1-1,-,TGTGCCAGCAGTCCACAGGGAATGAACACTGAAGCTTTCTTT,CASSPQGMNTEAFF
few,TRBV20-1,TRBJ2-1,-,TGCAGTGCTAGAGTGGCGATATCCCGAGGCTACAATGAGCAGTTCTTC,CSARVAISRGYNEQFF
-,TRBV7-2,TRBJ2-1,TRBD1,TGTGCCAGCAGCATTACGATACAGGGGAATGAGCAGTTCTTC,CASSITIQGNEQFF
many,TRBV6-2/TRBV6-3,TRBJ2-1,-,TGTGCCAGCAGTTTCGGGCCTCATAGTGAGCAGTTCTTC,CASSFGPHSEQFF
few,TRBV6-2/TRBV6-3,TRBJ1-5,-,TGTGCCAGCAGTTACCGGGAGCAGCCCCAGCATTTT,CASSYREQPQHF
-,TRBV15,TRBJ2-7,TRBD2,TGTGCCACCAGCAGACTAGCGGGAAACGAGCAGTACTTC,CATSRLAGNEQYF
few,TRBV20-1,TRBJ2-1,-,TGCAGTGCTAGTTTTGCAGGCTACAATGAGCAGTTCTTC,CSASFAGYNEQFF
-,TRBV5-1,TRBJ1-3,-,TGCGCCAGCAGCCAAAAGGGGGTCTTCTCTGGAAACACCATATATTTT,CASSQKGVFSGNTIYF
-,TRBV11-3,TRBJ1-1,TRBD1,TGTGCCAGCAGCCGACAGGGTCTCACTGAAGCTTTCTTT,CASSRQGLTEAFF
few,TRBV3-1,TRBJ2-1,-,TGTGCCAGCAGCCATTCTGCGGGTAACAATGAGCAGTTCTTC,CASSHSAGNNEQFF
few,TRBV10-1,TRBJ2-7,-,TGCGCCAGCAGCAGGGCGGGAAACGGCGAGCAGTACTTC,CASSRAGNGEQYF
few,TRBV29-1,TRBJ2-3,-,TGCAGCGTTGACGTTGGGGGGACAGATACGCAGTATTTT,CSVDVGGTDTQYF
-,TRBV12-3/TRBV12-4,TRBJ2-7,TRBD1,TGTGCCAGCAGTTTAGTTTGGACAGGGGACGAGCAGTACTTC,CASSLVWTGDEQYF
few,TRBV7-2,TRBJ2-5,TRBD2,TGTGCCAGCAGCTCTAGCGGGAAGGGGGCAGAGACCCAGTACTTC,CASSSSGKGAETQYF
many,TRBV6-1,TRBJ1-5,-,TGTGCCAGCAGTGAAGTTACAGAAAATCAGCCCCAGCATTTT,CASSEVTENQPQHF
many,TRBV5-1,TRBJ2-3,-,TGCGCCAGCAGCTTGGGTCTCGGTGCTACCACAGATACGCAGTATTTT,CASSLGLGATTDTQYF
many,TRBV20-1,TRBJ2-5,TRBD1,TGCAGTGCTAGAGCTCGACAGGGGGCTGGAGAGACCCAGTACTTC,CSARARQGAGETQYF